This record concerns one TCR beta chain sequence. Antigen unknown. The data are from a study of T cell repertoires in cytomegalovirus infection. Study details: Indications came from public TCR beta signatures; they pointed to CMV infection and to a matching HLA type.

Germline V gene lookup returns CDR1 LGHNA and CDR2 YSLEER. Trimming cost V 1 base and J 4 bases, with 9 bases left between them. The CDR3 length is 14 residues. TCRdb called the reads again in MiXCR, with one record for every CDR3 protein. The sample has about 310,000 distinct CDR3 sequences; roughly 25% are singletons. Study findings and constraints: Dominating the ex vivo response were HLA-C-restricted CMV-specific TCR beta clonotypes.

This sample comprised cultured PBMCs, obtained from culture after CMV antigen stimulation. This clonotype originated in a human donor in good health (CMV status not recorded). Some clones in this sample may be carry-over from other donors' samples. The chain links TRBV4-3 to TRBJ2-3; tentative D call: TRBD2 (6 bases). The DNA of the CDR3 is TGCGCCAGCAGCCAAGCGGGAGTCGCAGATACGCAGTATTTT. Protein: CASSQAGVADTQYF.